The clone carrying this T cell receptor (beta chain) was found a few times. No antigen is known for it. Data came from immunoSEQ multiplex PCR; TCRdb stores just in-frame clones and leaves some out. The data contain approximately 83,000 clones, around 85% of them singletons. Germline V gene lookup returns CDR1 MRHNA and CDR2 SNTAGT. Trimming pared 2 bases from V and 0 bases from J, leaving 6 bases between. The CDR3 runs 14 residues. This sample was included in a study of OX40 agonist ivuxolimab in advanced cancers. For the study at large: Patients receiving dose escalation had hepatocellular carcinoma, melanoma, renal cell or head and neck cancer. Among those enrolled, mean age was 60 years (range 23 to 79) and about 81% were male.

General study findings and limits: In a subset of nonresponders, normalized T-cell clonal expansion was also low. Antigen specificity of clonally expanded peripheral T cells was not established.

This sequence joins TRBV6-4 and TRBJ2-3; no definite D call. This clonotype originated in an adult with an advanced solid tumor such as melanoma, head and neck, liver or kidney cancer. The sequencing used CD4+ or CD8+ T cells sorted from blood, collected in a trial of the OX40 agonist ivuxolimab. In DNA form, the CDR3 reads TGTGCCAGCAGTGACGGGGTTAGCACAGATACGCAGTATTTT. Encoded protein: CASSDGVSTDTQYF.